What follows describes a single TCR beta chain. Its antigen is still unknown. The input lacks base qualities; no much larger clone sits a single base away. The cohort was made up of around 720 healthy bone marrow donors. At the time of sampling, all cohort members were nominally healthy, though unrecorded immune exposures were likely present. The donor tested CMV seronegative and was one of the 352 seronegative cohort members. Every donor gave a peripheral blood sample, and the peripheral blood mononuclear cells from that sample were used for TCR beta sequencing. The Qiagen DNeasy Blood Extraction Kit was used to extract genomic DNA from the blood cell samples. The data stem from a study of cytomegalovirus exposure and HLA in healthy donors (dated by TCRdb to about 2017). About the full investigation: An earlier analysis of fewer than 750 of the donors reported approximately 280 Gb of sequence data and around 110 million unique TCR beta sequences obtained from about 179 million T cells. The study profiled the T cell repertoires of 666 subjects by immunosequencing and related them to cytomegalovirus serostatus. A later genetic analysis used genome-wide SNP genotypes for about 65% of the 666 donors, treating that subset as a discovery cohort. The aim of the study was to test whether cataloging public T cell receptors could identify signatures of past pathogen exposure. Typing coverage differed by locus: A, B, C, DRB1 and DQB1 were typed in about 629-640 donors, DQA1 in about 560, DPA1 in nearly 610, and DPB1 in just under 490. The later analysis used no new phenotypic data to find candidate immune exposures, relying instead on TCR beta sequences and their occurrence across donors. High-throughput TCR immunosequencing, statistical association of individual TCRs with disease status, and machine learning were combined to predict cytomegalovirus infection status. All discovery cohort repertoires had been generated using a single sequencing platform. An early release covering just under 650 HLA-typed donors comprised 300 to 350 gigabases of sequencing data and around 80 million unique TCR sequences. The genetic ancestry cluster associated with self-reported Caucasian donors included about 84% of the approximately 430 genotyped donors. Among about 400 genotyped donors of the cohort, an average of around 220,000 unique TCR beta nucleotide sequences was sequenced per donor, of which 15% to 20% were non-productive. Roughly five DR-DQ haplotypes were handled as single units for association and clustering, since linkage in the cohort was strong. HLA typing covered class I and class II loci at four-digit resolution. In an earlier analysis of 587 of the donors, high-throughput TCR beta sequencing was used to judge whether each TCR beta V gene segment behaved as functional or pseudogenic. Donor age, sex, ethnicity and CMV serostatus were compiled alongside the repertoire data. In addition to the first cohort of hundreds of subjects, a separate validation cohort of around 110 different subjects was used. To study patterns of TCR occurrence, a later analysis re-analyzed previously published TCR beta repertoires from several hundred donors and added high-resolution HLA genotyping.

The receptor library was made with the immunoSEQ multiplex PCR assay. The multiplex PCR relied on a mix of 60 forward primers for TCR Vbeta segments and 13 reverse primers for TCR Jbeta segments. Amplification of the CDR3 region of rearranged TCR beta genes was performed with a multiplex PCR assay on genomic DNA. The Illumina HiSeq System was used to sequence the amplified TCR beta libraries as 87-base-pair reads. The study's own analysis went as follows. In a later analysis, around 80 million unique TCR beta chains were counted across the 500 to 700 repertoires, and roughly 10 million of these chains were shared by at least two donors. A nearest-neighbor algorithm error-corrected the raw reads and collapsed the reads into unique sequences, merging closely related sequences to remove PCR and sequencing errors. To assign V, D and J gene segments, CDR3 sequences were aligned to IMGT reference sequences. For a sequence to be retained, a match of at least six nucleotides to both a V gene segment and a J gene segment was required. Rearrangements were called productive when the CDR3 lacked stop codons and stayed in frame with V and J; all others were non-productive. Following IMGT convention, CDR3 was defined as the stretch from the second conserved V-encoded cysteine up to the conserved J-encoded phenylalanine. Sequences without an unambiguous match to a single V gene segment were excluded from the earlier analysis of about 600 of the donors. In an earlier analysis of 500 to 750 of the donors, V segments were called functional above 56.7% productive rearrangements and were called segregating when the between-donor standard deviation exceeded 5%. A statistical classification framework was built to diagnose cytomegalovirus status from the catalog of TCR beta chain sequences. V and J gene assignment, in a later analysis, came from comparing TCR nucleotide sequences with IMGT/GENE-DB human TR gene sequences. A later analysis assigned CDR3 sequences and most-parsimonious VDJ recombination scenarios with the TCRdist pipeline. A later analysis defined each TCR beta chain by its CDR3 amino acid sequence plus V-gene family, and excluded reads lacking a unique V-gene family. A later analysis removed several hundred highly shared, low-generation-probability nucleotide sequences to deal with suspected cross-contamination and a sequencing artifact. In a later analysis, a clonal expansion index for each public chain was calculated from normalized within-repertoire ranks of inferred template counts. Generation probabilities in a later analysis came from a VDJ recombination model fitted to out-of-frame rearrangements, and those results were checked against IGoR. A later analysis scored TCR-TCR, TCR-HLA and TCR-CMV co-occurrence with hypergeometric tests, applying a repertoire-size bias correction to TCR pairs. False discovery rates were estimated in a later analysis by permuting HLA or CMV assignments 20 times. In a later analysis, co-occurring TCRs were grouped with DBSCAN, and TCRdist sequence similarity was added when clustering was performed within HLA-allele-positive subsets. Repertoires with fewer than 30,000 or more than 120,000 public chains were left out of co-occurrence clustering, as were four to six repertoires with anomalous nucleotide sharing. Sourced from immuneACCESS, this table was stored by TCRdb with only in-frame sequences that have V and J called. A share of the clones is absent; for the studies checked, an unresolved V gene accounts for under half, and the remainder has no known explanation. Clonal size and the V and J genes are those of that table, whereas D and trimming came from the DNA. The sample contains roughly 100,000 clones, less than 80% of them found a single time. Over 3% of the sample is taken by the ten largest.

CDR1 and CDR2 were assigned from the germline V gene as MNHNS and SASEGT. Trimming removed 0 bases from V and 3 bases from J; the gene matches leave 10 bases unexplained. There are 17 amino acids in the CDR3, from cysteine to phenylalanine inclusive. Kept here is only the CDR3 DNA, which spans 51 bases and is read in frame from base 1. What the authors observed across the whole study: An earlier analysis of 450 to 750 of the donors showed that most TCR beta V segments appeared in productive rearrangements either about 87% or about 30% of the time, which broadly matched IMGT annotations. Some IMGT-functional V segments, including TRBV6-2 and TRBV6-3, could not be distinguished by the 87-base-pair reads and were therefore excluded. Because HLA typing was unavailable for some donors at each locus, only the typed subset was used in association tests. A later analysis reported that several top co-occurrence clusters appeared linked to parvovirus B19, influenza, CMV and Epstein-Barr virus. Most CMV-associated TCR beta chains appeared to be HLA-restricted in a later analysis, and the HLA associations seemed to be driven largely by CMV exposure. V-gene and J-gene trimming of TCR beta chains was associated with a missense DCLRE1C variant in a later genetic analysis, and the association was replicated in an independent cohort. Only TCR beta chains were sequenced in this cohort, and the absence of alpha or paired-chain data limited detectable features. A further reported finding was that TCR beta sequences accurately predicted the HLA-A and HLA-B alleles for most subjects in the first cohort. Compared with the roughly 720-donor mean, donors in an Asian-associated ancestry cluster had fewer N-insertions in productive TCRs, according to a later genetic analysis. A later analysis found that HLA-associated TCR beta chains were more clonally expanded and had lower generation probabilities than equally common non-associated chains. In a later analysis, TCR association rates were found to vary across HLA loci, with the most associated TCRs seen for DRB1 alleles and the fewest for HLA-C alleles. Presence/absence analyses assumed roughly uniform sequencing depth across donors, an assumption that may not hold. A later analysis associated 15,000 or so TCR beta sequences with specific HLA alleles at a false discovery rate of 0.05. Strong co-occurrence of HLA alleles, especially DR and DQ, made assigning TCR associations to individual alleles difficult. Around 16 rarely observed V segments, including chromosome 9 orphons, were excluded from the earlier analysis of a few hundred of the donors because counts were too low. A group of highly shared sequence variants was considered likely to be a technical artifact of the sequencing pipeline. Correlated functional status among segregating V segments might be attributable to linkage disequilibrium, but an unknown experimental factor could not be ruled out. The classifier was reported to diagnose cytomegalovirus status with high specificity and sensitivity in both the original cohort and the validation cohort. In the study, roughly 160 TCR beta chains were listed as associated with cytomegalovirus. Most TCR sequences were seen in very few donors, while some public TCRs were found in many individuals. In vitro tests confirmed that a few of the cytomegalovirus-associated TCR beta chains recognize cytomegalovirus antigens. Immune exposure information for the cohort was limited to CMV serostatus. According to the authors, the approach could potentially be generalized to other disease states and immunological phenotypes.

The TCR was taken from a woman in her thirties or forties in good health and CMV-seronegative. Sequencing was done on a sample of PBMCs. The chain is encoded by TRBV6-1 joined to TRBJ1-2, and TRBD1 matches 7 of the central bases. The nucleotide sequence reads as follows: TGTGCCAGCAGTGAAGCCCGACGTGGACAGGCCCACTATGGCTACACCTTC. Its protein product is CASSEARRGQAHYGYTF.